The clone carrying this TCR beta chain was recorded only once. What it binds is unknown. Each donor was a Caucasian adult residing in Nashville, Tennessee. Unsorted samples relied on some 90 million PBMCs, which served as the source of genomic DNA. These data are taken from a study of shared clonotypes between healthy human individuals. Study-wide results and caveats: Measured sharing among donors was expected to vary with sequencing depth.

In the source study's methods: Junction-only immunoSEQ data arrived without quality scores, meaning filtering differed. Sequenced by immunoSEQ multiplex PCR; TCRdb stores in-frame clones only, minus some. That table is the source of V, J and clone size, and D and trimming were worked out from the DNA. The repertoire holds some 470,000 clones, with 76% as singletons. Germline lookup yields CDR1 MGHRA and CDR2 YSYEKL. Trimming took off 4 bases at V and 0 bases at J, with 19 bases between the two ends. This CDR3 is 19 amino acids long. This rearrangement joins TRBV4-1 to TRBJ2-6; TRBD1 is a possible D gene (6 bases). This clonotype was sampled from a woman aged 35 to 49 in good health. Some clones in this sample may be carry-over from other donors' samples. The sequenced material came from PBMCs. The chain's CDR3 is CASSRHRDKGSSGANVLTF. The CDR3 nucleotides are TGCGCCAGCAGCCGACACCGGGACAAGGGTTCCTCTGGGGCCAACGTCCTGACTTTC.